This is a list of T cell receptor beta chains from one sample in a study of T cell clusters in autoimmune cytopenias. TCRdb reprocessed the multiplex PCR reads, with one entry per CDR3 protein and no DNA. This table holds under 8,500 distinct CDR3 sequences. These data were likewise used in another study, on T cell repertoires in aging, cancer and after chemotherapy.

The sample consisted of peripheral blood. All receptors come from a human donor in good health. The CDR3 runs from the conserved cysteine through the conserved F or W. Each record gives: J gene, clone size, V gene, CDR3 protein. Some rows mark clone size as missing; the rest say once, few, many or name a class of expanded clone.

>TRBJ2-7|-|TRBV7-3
CASSSNPPGKREGHEQYF
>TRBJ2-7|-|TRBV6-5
CASSSPSTVEQYF
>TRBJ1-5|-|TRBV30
CAWSDPGQRGAPQHF
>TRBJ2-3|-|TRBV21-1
CASSATSGRHTDTQYF
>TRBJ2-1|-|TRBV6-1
CASSEWSIRDEQFF
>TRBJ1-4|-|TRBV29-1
CSVEGRAGEKLFF
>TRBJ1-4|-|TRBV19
CASDRGGTNEKLFF
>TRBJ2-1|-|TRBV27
CASSRGTSVSSYNEQFF
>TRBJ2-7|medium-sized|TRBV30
CAWTPPGLARDEQYF
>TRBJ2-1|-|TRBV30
CAWASRGEQFF
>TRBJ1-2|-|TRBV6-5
CASSYDRSGYTF
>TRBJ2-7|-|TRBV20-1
CSAGTSGLRANYEQYF
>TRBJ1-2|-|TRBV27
CASAPRDPNYGYTF
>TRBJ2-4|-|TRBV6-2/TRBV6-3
CASGHSSIGAFGRIKYF
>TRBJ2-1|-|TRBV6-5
CASRERNEQFF
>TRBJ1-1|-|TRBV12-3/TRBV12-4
CASSFMGRTEAFF
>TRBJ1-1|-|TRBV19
CASRTQMNTEAFF
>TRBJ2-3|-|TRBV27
CASNPGTGTQYF
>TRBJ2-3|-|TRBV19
CASSLTSGGASTDTQYF
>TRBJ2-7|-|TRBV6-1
CATQTAYEQYF
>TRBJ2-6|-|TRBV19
CASSVSATSSGANVLTF
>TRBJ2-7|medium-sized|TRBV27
CASSSSGFYEQYF
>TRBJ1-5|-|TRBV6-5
CASRDRGVWQPQHF
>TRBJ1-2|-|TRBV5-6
CASSGSYGYTF
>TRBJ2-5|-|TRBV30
CAWSLTFEQETQYF
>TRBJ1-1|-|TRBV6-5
CASSYPRTGGYTEAFF
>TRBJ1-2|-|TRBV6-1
CASLRGFTNYGYTF
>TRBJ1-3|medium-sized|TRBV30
CAWKQAGNTIYF
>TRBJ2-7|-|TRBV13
CASSLFGQGASEQYF
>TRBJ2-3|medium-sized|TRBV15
CATSRPQVARDRQPTDTQYF
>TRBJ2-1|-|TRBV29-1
CSVALAGGSYNEQFF
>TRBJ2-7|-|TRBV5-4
CASSSPWEGSGEQYF
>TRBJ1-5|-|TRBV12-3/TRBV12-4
CASSFSRDQPQHF